Below, 18 T cell receptor beta chains from the same sample are listed, as sequenced in a study of T-cell reconstitution after alpha-beta-depleted transplantation in children. The authors prepared the TCRbeta library with unique molecular identifiers. TCRdb re-analysed the PCR reads in MiXCR, keeping a single row per CDR3 protein. The sample carries around 450,000 distinct CDR3 sequences, more than 9% recorded once. Sequencing was performed on PBMCs, taken before TCRalphabeta/CD19-depleted stem cell transplant. The receptors shown here come from a child aged 2 to 15 with inherited bone marrow failure, due to receive a stem cell transplant.

This clonotype occurred many times. CDR3 protein: CASSTGNEQFF. CDR3 DNA sequence: TGTGCCAGCAGCACCGGGAATGAGCAGTTCTTC. The rearrangement joins TRBV5-5 to TRBJ2-1; D gene ambiguous. Looked up from germline, CDR1 is SGHKS and CDR2 is YYEKEE (reference sequence). The CDR3 is 11 residues long. V lost 4 bases, J lost 7 bases, and 6 bases lay in between. The full variable domain, in which reference TRBV5-5 and TRBJ2-1 provide the parts outside the CDR3, is DAGVTQSPTHLIKTRGQQVTLRCSPISGHKSVSWYQQVLGQGPQFIFQYYEKEERGRGNFPDRFSARQFPNYSSELNVNALLLGDSALYLCASSTGNEQFFGPGTRLTVL.

In regard to this clonotype: Being one base from a much bigger clone, this may be a read error. The chain has TRBV4-3 and TRBJ2-1; D might be TRBD1 (6 bases). Germline V gene data show CDR1 as LGHNA and CDR2 as YSLEER. The CDR3 spans 14 residues. Between the trimmed V and J ends, which lost 2 bases and 5 bases, there was a span of 10 bases. CDR3 in DNA: TGCGCCAGCAGCCAACTAGGGACAAACAATGAGCAGTTCTTC. Encoded protein: CASSQLGTNNEQFF.

With regard to this clonotype: One end of the junction fails to match germline, which may point to a read error. This rearrangement joins TRBV3-1 to TRBJ2-1, with 9 bases identical to TRBD2. This CDR3 has 17 amino acids. The germline V gene has CDR1 LGHDT and CDR2 YNNKEL (reference sequence). The CDR3 DNA follows: TGTGCCACCAGCCAACAAGTTTGGGCTAGCGGGAACAATGAGCAGTTCTTC. The encoded protein is CATSQQVWASGNNEQFF.

V usage is TRBV5-1 and J usage is TRBJ2-1, with TRBD1 as a possible D gene (6 bases). The CDR3 extends over 15 amino acids. V lost 4 bases and J 4 bases, leaving 15 bases between the germline ends. The germline V gene encodes CDR1 SGHRS and CDR2 YFSETQ. The CDR3 spells CASSPFKQGYNEQFF. The CDR3 region has the DNA TGCGCCAGCAGCCCTTTCAAACAGGGTTACAATGAGCAGTTCTTC.

On this clonotype itself: This clone may be a read error of a much larger clone one base away. V usage is TRBV28 and J usage is TRBJ2-7; the match to TRBD2 covers 8 bases. CDR1 and CDR2 (germline): MDHEN, SYDVKM. CDR3 length: 14 residues. Unmatched junction bases numbered 11, after V lost 4 bases and J lost 9 bases. The DNA for the CDR3 is TGTGCCAGCAGTTCCCGGACTAGCCTCGACGGGCAGTACTTC. Translating gives CASSSRTSLDGQYF.

This clonotype was seen at least ten times. This rearrangement joins TRBV19 to TRBJ2-1, with 9 positions matching TRBD2. The CDR3 is made up of 15 amino acids. The germline gives CDR1 LNHDA, CDR2 SQIVND (reference sequence). V was clipped by 10 bases and J by 7 bases; unmatched bases: 14. The CDR3 bases are TGTGCCACCGGACTAGCGTTCAACGGGAGAAATGAGCAGTTCTTC. Its protein product is CATGLAFNGRNEQFF.

Many counts were recorded for this clonotype. V gene TRBV30 combines with J gene TRBJ2-3; no clear D gene. Trimming removed 4 bases at V and 4 bases at J, with 6 bases between. CDR1 and CDR2 from the germline V gene are GTSNPN and SVGIG (reference sequence). This CDR3 is built from 11 residues. The DNA of the CDR3 is TGTGCCTGGATTGGTTCAGATACGCAGTATTTT. It codes for CAWIGSDTQYF.

At least ten counts were recorded for this clonotype. The chain uses TRBV7-2 and TRBJ2-1; no reliable D call. The CDR3 consists of 17 residues. The ends were cut back, 3 bases at V and 3 bases at J, with 18 bases in the middle. Germline V lookup: CDR1 SGHTA, CDR2 FQGNSA. The CDR3 loop is CASSFSSRQNLYNEQFF. As DNA, the CDR3 is TGTGCCAGCAGCTTTTCCTCCCGACAAAACCTCTACAATGAGCAGTTCTTC.

The rearrangement joins TRBV30 to TRBJ1-2; D gene unclear. Deletions cut 0 bases from V and 4 bases from J, with 9 bases between. Germline lookup yields CDR1 GTSNPN and CDR2 SVGIG (reference sequence). The length of the CDR3 is 13 residues. CDR3 protein: CAWSVGVSYGYTF. DNA of the CDR3: TGTGCCTGGAGTGTTGGGGTCTCCTATGGCTACACCTTC. Full variable domain (outside the CDR3, taken from reference TRBV30 and TRBJ1-2): SQTIHQWPATLVQPVGSPLSLECTVEGTSNPNLYWYRQAAGRGLQLLFYSVGIGQISSEVPQNLSASRPQDRQFILSSKKLLLSDSGFYLCAWSVGVSYGYTFGSGTRLTVV.

This clonotype occurred many times. This chain connects TRBV19 to TRBJ2-5, with a possible D match to TRBD2 (5 bases). Trimming removed 6 bases from V and 3 bases from J, with 20 bases in between. The CDR3 contains 16 residues. The V gene's germline CDR1 is LNHDA and CDR2 SQIVND (reference sequence). CDR3 sequence reads: CASRTSSRGGEETQYF. The CDR3 DNA sequence: TGTGCCAGTAGGACTTCATCTCGGGGTGGAGAAGAGACCCAGTACTTC.

This clonotype showed up many times. V usage is TRBV20-1 and J usage is TRBJ2-1, with D possibly TRBD1 on 7 matching bases. The CDR3 contains 14 residues. With 5 bases removed from V and 7 bases from J, the gap between germline ends came to 18 bases. Per germline, CDR1 DFQATT and CDR2 SNEGSKA (reference sequence). The CDR3 coding sequence is TGCAGTGCTGGAGGCGGGACAGAACGGAATGAGCAGTTCTTC. The encoded protein is CSAGGGTERNEQFF.

This clonotype occurred many times. The gene calls are TRBV12-3 or TRBV12-4 and TRBJ2-7; D remains unclear. This CDR3 contains 13 residues. The V and J ends lost 4 bases and 3 bases respectively, with 10 bases between them. The CDR3 sequence is CASSSLPDYEQYF. The CDR3 nucleotides read TGTGCCAGCAGTTCCCTTCCGGACTACGAGCAGTACTTC.

This clonotype was seen many times. V and J are TRBV6-2 or TRBV6-3 and TRBJ2-7, with 10 bases aligning to TRBD1. This CDR3 comprises 14 residues. The J segment lost 3 bases and the V segment lost 6 bases, leaving 5 bases of the junction unmatched. Germline CDR1 and CDR2: MNHEY and SVGEGT. CDR3 residues: CASRDWDRGYEQYF. In DNA, the CDR3 is TGTGCCAGCAGGGACTGGGACAGGGGCTACGAGCAGTACTTC.

This clonotype was picked up many times. V is TRBV10-3 and J is TRBJ1-1; D is possibly TRBD1 (6 bases). Per the germline V gene, CDR1 is ENHRY and CDR2 is SYGVKD. V was pared by 2 bases and J by 7 bases, with 8 bases between. The CDR3 contains 12 residues. The CDR3 nucleotides are TGTGCCATCAGTGAGAGGGGGGGTGAAGCTTTCTTT. This sequence encodes CAISERGGEAFF.

This clonotype was counted at least ten times. The rearrangement joins TRBV12-3 or TRBV12-4 to TRBJ2-1; D is perhaps TRBD2 (6 bases). This CDR3 comprises 15 residues. V was cut by 3 bases and J by 3 bases, with 12 bases left in between. The CDR3 spells CASSLTAGLYNEQFF. CDR3 DNA: TGTGCCAGCAGTTTGACTGCGGGGCTCTACAATGAGCAGTTCTTC.

This clonotype was counted at least ten times. The V gene is TRBV15, the J gene TRBJ2-5; TRBD1 aligns across 8 bases. CDR3 length: 13 amino acids. Germline assignment: CDR1 LNHNV and CDR2 YYDKDF (reference sequence). The V segment lost 11 bases and the J segment 4 bases; nucleotides outside the gene matches: 9. CDR3 DNA: TGTGCCGGATCGACAGGGGCTAGAGAGACCCAGTACTTC. Translation: CAGSTGARETQYF.

There are many counts of this clonotype. This sequence joins TRBV7-8 and TRBJ2-7; either TRBD1 or TRBD2 may supply D (6 bases each). V was trimmed by 5 bases and J by 6 bases, leaving 23 bases between them. Germline values: CDR1 SGHVS, CDR2 FQNEAQ. This CDR3 is built from 16 residues. The CDR3 DNA is TGTGCCAGCAGCCCCCTCCTTCGTGGGGGGCCTGCCGAGCAGTACTTC. Translated: CASSPLLRGGPAEQYF.

There are a few counts of this clonotype. The chain joins TRBV20-1 to TRBJ1-5; no reliable D call. The CDR3 runs to 11 residues. The germline V and J ends were trimmed by 7 bases and 0 bases, with 4 bases remaining between them. In germline, CDR1 is DFQATT, CDR2 SNEGSKA (reference sequence). The chain's CDR3 is CSGRSNQPQHF. The CDR3 DNA reads TGCAGTGGACGTAGCAATCAGCCCCAGCATTTT.